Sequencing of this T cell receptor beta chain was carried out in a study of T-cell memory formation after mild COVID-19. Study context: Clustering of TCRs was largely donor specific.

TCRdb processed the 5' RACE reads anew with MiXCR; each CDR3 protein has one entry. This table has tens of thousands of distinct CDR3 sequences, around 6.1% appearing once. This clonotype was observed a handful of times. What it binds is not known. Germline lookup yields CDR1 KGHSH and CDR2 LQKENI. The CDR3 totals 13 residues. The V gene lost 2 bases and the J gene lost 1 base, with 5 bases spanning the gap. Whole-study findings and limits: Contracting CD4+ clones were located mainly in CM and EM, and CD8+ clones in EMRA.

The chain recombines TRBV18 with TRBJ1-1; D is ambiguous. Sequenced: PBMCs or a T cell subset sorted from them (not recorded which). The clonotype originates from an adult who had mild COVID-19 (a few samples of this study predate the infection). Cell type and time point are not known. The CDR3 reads CASSPSQNTEAFF. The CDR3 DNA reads TGTGCCAGCTCACCATCACAGAACACTGAAGCTTTCTTT.